This passage covers 3 T cell receptor beta chains from one sample sequenced in a study of CD8+CD57+ T cells in acquired aplastic anemia. Profiling of TCR beta VDJ combinations and CDR3 sequences used genomic DNA as template. TCRdb re-called the reads through MiXCR, storing one row per CDR3 protein. The table lists 450,000 to 600,000 distinct CDR3 sequences, roughly 34% of them singletons. For sequencing, patients were chosen who had shown expansion of CD8+CD57+ cells by flow cytometry. Sequencing used sorted CD4+, CD8+, or CD8+CD57+ T cells (not recorded which) from PBMCs. These receptors were collected from a human donor with aplastic anemia.

About this clonotype: It may be a read error: a sequence one base away is much more abundant. The rearrangement links TRBV2 to TRBJ2-7; D gene uncertain. The V gene lost 7 bases and the J gene lost 1 base, with 14 bases spanning the gap. This CDR3 has 14 amino acids. CDR1 SNHLY and CDR2 FYNNEI come from the germline V gene. The CDR3: CASTPAAVSYEQYF. In nucleotides, the CDR3 is TGTGCCAGCACCCCCGCAGCAGTGTCCTACGAGCAGTACTTC. The full variable domain, its missing parts supplied by reference TRBV2 and TRBJ2-7, is EPEVTQTPSHQVTQMGQEVILRCVPISNHLYFYWYRQILGQKVEFLVSFYNNEISEKSEIFDDQFSVERPDGSNFTLKIRSTKLEDSAMYFCASTPAAVSYEQYFGPGTRLTVT.

This clonotype showed up many times. The chain has TRBV6-9 and TRBJ2-1; possible D gene TRBD1, 6 bases. This CDR3 is built from 15 residues. The germline V and J ends were trimmed by 5 bases and 8 bases, with 19 bases remaining between them. The germline V gene has CDR1 MNHGY and CDR2 SVAAGI. The CDR3 nucleotides read TGTGCCAGCAGTGAGACAGGTCTCCCCGGCGATGAGCAGTTCTTC. Its translation is CASSETGLPGDEQFF.

The chain has TRBV27 and TRBJ1-2, with a possible D match to TRBD1 (6 bases). CDR3 length: 17 residues. V lost 6 bases and J lost 4, with 24 bases in between. CDR1 MNHEY and CDR2 SMNVEV come from the germline V gene (reference sequence). CDR3 sequence (DNA): TGTGCCAGCAGCCTAACCAGGGGCCAGGAATTAATCTATGGCTACACCTTC. It codes for CASSLTRGQELIYGYTF.